This T cell receptor (beta chain) stems from a study of shared clonotypes between healthy human individuals. TCRdb's copy holds only in-frame clones and misses some; the assay was immunoSEQ multiplex PCR. The sample has a few million clones, over 85% seen once. Germline loops: CDR1 MDHEN, CDR2 SYDVKM. The CDR3 is 14 residues long. Trimming took off 6 bases at V and 0 bases at J, with 11 bases between the two ends. About this clone: Within the sample, other DNA sequences also encode this same CDR3.

The clonotype was recovered from a man aged 18 to 30 in good health. The chain carries TRBV28 and TRBJ1-1; no clear D gene. The sequencing input was naive CD4+ T cells sorted from blood. Sample subset: CD45RA+ positively selected. The CDR3 DNA follows: TGTGCCAGCAGCTCCCCTGGGATGAACACTGAAGCTTTCTTT. It is translated as CASSSPGMNTEAFF. Variable domain in full (rest from reference TRBV28 and TRBJ1-1): DVKVTQSSRYLVKRTGEKVFLECVQDMDHENMFWYRQDPGLGLRLIYFSYDVKMKEKGDIPEGYSVSREKKERFSLILESASTNQTSMYLCASSSPGMNTEAFFGQGTRLTVV.